The present T cell receptor beta chain was sequenced within a study of regulatory T cells in long-lasting Graves disease. Time point defined: persistent/refractory GD, antithyroid drugs over 5 years with positive TRAb. RNA from PBMCs was the source of the TCR library. Library construction for TCR beta used iRepertoire HTBI primers and Arm-PCR of CDR3 regions. TCRdb independently ran MiXCR on the multiplex PCR reads; one entry per CDR3 protein. The profile shows some 470,000 distinct CDR3 sequences, 20% to 25% of them singletons. This CDR3 is built from 16 residues. CDR1 is MGHRA, CDR2 YSYEKL, per germline. V lost 0 bases and J 6 bases, leaving 17 bases between the germline ends.

The receptor was isolated from a female donor with Graves disease. The V gene is TRBV4-1, the J gene TRBJ1-1; no clear D gene. Material: peripheral blood mononuclear cells (PBMCs), obtained when the disease was refractory, from a patient treated with antithyroid drugs. In DNA form, the CDR3 reads TGCGCCAGCAGCCAAGATAGCGCGGCAGGTTTCCCTGAAGCTTTCTTT. Translating it yields CASSQDSAAGFPEAFF.